This TCR beta chain came from a study of OX40 agonist ivuxolimab in advanced cancers. TCRdb's table, derived via immunoSEQ multiplex PCR, lists solely in-frame clones and lacks some. The profile covers approximately 80,000 clones, with about 93% appearing a single time and 0.4% to 0.55% taken by the ten largest. This CDR3 region has 14 residues. CDR1 is SSHAT and CDR2 is FNYEAQ in the germline V gene (reference sequence). The source is an adult with an advanced solid tumor such as melanoma, head and neck, liver or kidney cancer. The material was CD4+ or CD8+ T cells sorted from blood, obtained in a trial of the OX40 agonist ivuxolimab. The chain recombines TRBV7-7 with TRBJ2-5; tentatively, D is TRBD1 (6 bases). The J call may be wrong; the DNA end is better matched by TRBJ2-7. CDR3 protein: CASSLTGKANEQYF. As DNA, the CDR3 is TGTGCCAGCAGCCTGACAGGAAAAGCTAACGAGCAGTACTTC.